This T cell receptor (beta chain) stems from a study of T cell repertoires in cytomegalovirus infection. Study-level background: Selected CMV epitopes included recently identified HLA-C-restricted ones as well as well-studied HLA-B-restricted ones. Indications came from public TCR beta signatures; they pointed to CMV infection and to a matching HLA type.

Whole-study findings and limits: Based on cumulative public TCR beta family frequency, carriers of CMV plus the relevant HLA were identified.

Many counts were recorded for this clonotype. Its specificity is not known. TCRdb fed the reads into MiXCR, producing one record per CDR3 protein. The sample yields hundreds of thousands of distinct CDR3 sequences, 30% to 35% seen once. V shed 2 bases and J shed 0 bases, with 17 bases lying between them. Germline V lookup: CDR1 SGHVS, CDR2 FQNEAQ. The CDR3 consists of 18 residues. This chain uses TRBV7-8 with TRBJ2-4; the D gene could be TRBD1 or TRBD2 (5 bases each). Sequences were derived from cultured PBMCs, sampled from culture after CMV antigen stimulation. The sequence came from a human donor in good health (CMV status not recorded). Some clones in this sample may be carry-over from other donors' samples. For the CDR3, the DNA is TGTGCCAGCAGCTTAACCCCCGGGACCGCGATAGCCAAAAACATTCAGTACTTC. Protein product: CASSLTPGTAIAKNIQYF. Based on the CDR3 plus reference TRBV7-8 and TRBJ2-4, the full variable domain is GAGVSQSPRYKVAKRGQDVALRCDPISGHVSLFWYQQALGQGPEFLTYFQNEAQLDKSGLPSDRFFAERPEGSVSTLKIQRTQQEDSAVYLCASSLTPGTAIAKNIQYFGAGTRLSVL.